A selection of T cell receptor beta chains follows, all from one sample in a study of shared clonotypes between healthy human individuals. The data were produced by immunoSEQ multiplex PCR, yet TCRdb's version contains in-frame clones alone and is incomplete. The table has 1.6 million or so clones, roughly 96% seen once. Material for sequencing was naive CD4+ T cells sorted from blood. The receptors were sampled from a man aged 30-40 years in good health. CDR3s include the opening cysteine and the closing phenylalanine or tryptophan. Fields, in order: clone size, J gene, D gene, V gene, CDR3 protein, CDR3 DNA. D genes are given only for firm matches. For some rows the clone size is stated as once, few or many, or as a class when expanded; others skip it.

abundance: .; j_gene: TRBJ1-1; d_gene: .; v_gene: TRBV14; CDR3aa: CASSQETGWGTEAFF; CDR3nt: TGTGCCAGCAGCCAAGAAACAGGGTGGGGGACTGAAGCTTTCTTT
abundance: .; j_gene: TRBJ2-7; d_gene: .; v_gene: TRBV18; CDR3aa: CASSPNLGQKREQYF; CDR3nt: TGTGCCAGCTCGCCTAACTTGGGCCAGAAGCGCGAGCAGTACTTC
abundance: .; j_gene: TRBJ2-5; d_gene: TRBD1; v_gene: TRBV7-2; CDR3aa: CASSLDPRGTGYMETQYF; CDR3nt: TGTGCCAGCAGCTTAGATCCTAGGGGGACAGGGTATATGGAGACCCAGTACTTC
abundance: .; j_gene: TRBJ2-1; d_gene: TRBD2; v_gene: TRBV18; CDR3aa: CASSPRVSGGPNNEQFF; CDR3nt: TGTGCCAGCTCACCACGCGTATCGGGAGGTCCTAACAATGAGCAGTTCTTC
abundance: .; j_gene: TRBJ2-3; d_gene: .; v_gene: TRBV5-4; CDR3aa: CASSLDGTDTQYF; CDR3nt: TGTGCCAGCAGCTTGGATGGCACAGATACGCAGTATTTT
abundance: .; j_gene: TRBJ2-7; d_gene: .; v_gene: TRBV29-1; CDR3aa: CSASGSGLYEQYF; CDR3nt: TGCAGCGCCTCCGGATCCGGCCTGTACGAGCAGTACTTC
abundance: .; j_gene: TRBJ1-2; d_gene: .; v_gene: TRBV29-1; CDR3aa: CSVEPGDGYTF; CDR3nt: TGCAGCGTTGAACCGGGGGATGGCTACACCTTC
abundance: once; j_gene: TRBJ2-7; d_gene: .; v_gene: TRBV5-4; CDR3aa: CASSDLGGREQYF; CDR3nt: TGTGCCAGCAGCGACCTAGGGGGGAGGGAGCAGTACTTC
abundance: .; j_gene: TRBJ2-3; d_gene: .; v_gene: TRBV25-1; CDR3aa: CASSGRLGRDTQYF; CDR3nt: TGTGCCAGCAGTGGAAGACTAGGACGTGATACGCAGTATTTT
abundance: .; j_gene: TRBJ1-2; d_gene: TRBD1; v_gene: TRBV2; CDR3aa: CASSGQGAGYTF; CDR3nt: TGTGCCAGCAGTGGACAGGGGGCTGGCTACACCTTC
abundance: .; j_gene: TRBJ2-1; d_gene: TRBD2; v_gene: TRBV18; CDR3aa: CASSPLGLAQNNEQFF; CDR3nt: TGTGCCAGCTCACCGTTGGGACTAGCGCAAAACAATGAGCAGTTCTTC
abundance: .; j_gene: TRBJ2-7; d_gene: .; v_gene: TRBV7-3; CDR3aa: CASSLTSEGAYEQYF; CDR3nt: TGTGCCAGCAGCTTAACGTCGGAGGGGGCCTACGAGCAGTACTTC
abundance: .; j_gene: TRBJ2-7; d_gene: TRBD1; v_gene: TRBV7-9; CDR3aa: CASSEDRDEQYF; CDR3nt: TGTGCCAGCAGCGAAGACAGGGACGAGCAGTACTTC
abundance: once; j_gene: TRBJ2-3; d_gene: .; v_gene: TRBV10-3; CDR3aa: CAISGSTDTQYF; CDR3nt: TGTGCCATCTCCGGGAGCACAGATACGCAGTATTTT
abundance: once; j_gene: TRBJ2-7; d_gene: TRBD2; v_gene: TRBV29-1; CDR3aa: CSVVGGGLAGKIYEQYF; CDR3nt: TGCAGCGTCGTAGGAGGGGGACTAGCGGGTAAAATATACGAGCAGTACTTC
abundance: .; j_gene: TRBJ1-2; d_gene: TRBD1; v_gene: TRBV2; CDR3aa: CASSSDRGGFYGYTF; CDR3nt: TGTGCCAGCAGTTCCGACAGGGGCGGATTCTATGGCTACACCTTC
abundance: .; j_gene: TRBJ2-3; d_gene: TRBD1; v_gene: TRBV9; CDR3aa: CASSSRQGVADTQYF; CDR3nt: TGTGCCAGCAGCTCCCGACAGGGTGTCGCAGATACGCAGTATTTT
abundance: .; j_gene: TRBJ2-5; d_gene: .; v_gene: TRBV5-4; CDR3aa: CASFPVGEETQYF; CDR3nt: TGTGCCAGCTTCCCGGTGGGAGAAGAGACCCAGTACTTC
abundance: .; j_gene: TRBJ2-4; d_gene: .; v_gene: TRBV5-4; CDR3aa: CASSLGGSDKNIQYF; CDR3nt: TGTGCCAGCAGCTTAGGAGGGTCTGACAAAAACATTCAGTACTTC
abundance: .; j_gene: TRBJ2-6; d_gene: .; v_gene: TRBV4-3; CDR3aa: CASSQGNSGANVLTF; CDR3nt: TGCGCCAGCAGCCAAGGAAACTCTGGGGCCAACGTCCTGACTTTC